The text below deals with one T cell receptor beta chain. The authors' processing: Amplifying reference gene primers gave estimates of nucleated cell counts. Measured with immunoSEQ multiplex PCR; TCRdb has only the in-frame clones, and not every one. The D gene and trimming were derived from the DNA, and the V and J assignments and clone size from that table. The sample lists about 220,000 clones; around four fifths were seen once. The data derive from a study of blood T cell repertoires in COVID-19. There are 11 residues in the CDR3. Germline CDR1 SQVTM, CDR2 ANQGSEA. Trimming took off 7 bases at V and 5 bases at J, with 8 bases between the two ends.

The clonotype comes from a man aged 25-40 years with active or convalescent COVID-19. The chain couples TRBV29-1 to TRBJ2-2, with D possibly being TRBD2 (5 bases). Sequences were obtained from peripheral blood. The CDR3 bases are TGCAGCGCAAGGGAGACCGGGGAGCTGTTTTTT. Translating it yields CSARETGELFF.